This T cell receptor beta chain was documented in a study of T cells after yellow fever vaccination (dated by TCRdb to about 2019). Looking at the study overall: Staining for CD3, CD45RA, CCR7 and CD95 was used to sort memory subsets (EM, EMRA, CM and Tscm) on a BD FACS Aria III. To follow T-cell clones before and after primary and booster YFV17D yellow fever vaccination, bulk TCR alpha and beta repertoires were sequenced over time. Blood was drawn at multiple timepoints before and after primary and secondary immunization, with bulk PBMC replicates and cell subsets isolated. The cohort comprised two healthy male donors, one aged 18 to 30 and one aged 30 to 39 years. The SMART-Seq v4 Ultra Low Input RNA kit was used to prepare libraries from fractions with low cell numbers. Memory subsets were sorted on days 0, 15 and 45 and at 18 months following primary vaccination, and on days 0, 15 and 45 following the 30-year booster. Broad study findings and their caveats: Most clones expanded after primary vaccination (around 96% of CD4 and roughly 91% of CD8) were re-detected after the booster, suggesting that broad memory maintenance occurred. The secondary T-cell response was weaker than the primary response but faster, peaking on day 5 instead of day 15. In the sorted memory subsets on day 0, nearly all vaccine-responding clonotypes were below the level of detection. Computational filtering was needed because FACS-sorted repertoires could contain abundant contaminating clonotypes from the bulk population. Because the study included only two donors, the extent to which the findings can be generalized is limited. A small fraction of clonotypes showed up in both the CD4 and CD8 compartments, probably as a result of convergent recombination.

This specimen's treatment or condition label, interpreted: live attenuated yellow fever vaccine strain. A standard Ficoll-Paque protocol was used to isolate PBMCs from peripheral blood. For sorted memory subsets, RNA extraction was done with the RNeasy Micro Kit. TCR cDNA was synthesized by 5'RACE template switching, through which a universal primer site and unique molecular identifiers were introduced. cDNA synthesis was primed from both the TCR alpha and TCR beta constant segments. Library amplification used two PCR steps, and the second PCR step added sample barcodes and sequencing adapters. Sequencing of libraries was done on Illumina HiSeq 2500 (2x100 bp) or NovaSeq (2x150 bp). For the original study's pipeline: MIGEC handled demultiplexing of reads and collapsing into UMI consensus sequences, while MiXCR performed V(D)J alignment. Vaccine-responding clonotypes were identified with edgeR using replicate PBMC samples, with FDR below 0.01 and a log2 fold change above 5 up to day 15 being required. Bulk clonotypes were assigned CD4 or CD8 identity according to which sequenced CD4 or CD8 repertoire held them at higher abundance. To estimate how each clone was distributed across memory phenotypes, clonotype frequencies in memory subsets were weighted by the numbers of FACS-sorted cells. TCRdb trimmed the raw reads at Q25, called clones with MiXCR and kept productive beta chains. Rows are unified per CDR3 protein, each entry keeping the most common DNA and genes. The V and J calls were not made by the authors but by TCRdb's processing. The sample table holds over 25,000 distinct CDR3 sequences, of which 5.5% were seen once. The ten largest clonotypes hold about 10% of the sample.

The sample holds many counts of this clonotype. Base-call qualities are not available, and no considerably larger clone is one nucleotide away. Its CDR3 holds 15 amino acids, cysteine through phenylalanine. CDR3 DNA only is kept here, 45 bases in frame from base 1. V and J are truncated by 5 bases and 2 bases respectively, leaving an intervening sequence of 15 bases. Taken from the germline V gene, the CDR1 and CDR2 loops are SGHTA and FQGTGA. Recombination linked TRBV7-3 to TRBJ2-5; TRBD1 is perhaps the D gene, given 5 matching bases. The TCR originated in a man in his thirties or forties who received the YFV17D yellow fever vaccine. The sample here was PBMCs, either bulk or a sorted T-cell subset (CD4+, CD8+, memory, or dextramer-sorted; not recorded which), taken 15 days after the yellow fever booster vaccination. The DNA reads TGTGCCAGCAGCAACAGAAGGGGTGGGCAAGAGACCCAGTACTTC. It encodes CASSNRRGGQETQYF. With the portions outside the CDR3 filled from the reference TRBV7-3 and TRBJ2-5 genes, the complete variable region becomes GAGVSQTPSNKVTEKGKYVELRCDPISGHTALYWYRQSLGQGPEFLIYFQGTGAADDSGLPNDRFFAVRPEGSVSTLKIQRTERGDSAVYLCASSNRRGGQETQYFGPGTRLLVL.